The clone carrying this TCR beta chain has only one observation. The antigen remains unidentified. The total RNA that was extracted per sample amounted to at least 5.5 micrograms. Together with a sample-barcoded 5' primer, a J-beta primer mix was included in a second PCR lasting about 6 to 12 cycles. TCRdb ran MiXCR on the 5' RACE reads and lists one entry per CDR3 protein. The data show roughly 860,000 distinct CDR3 sequences, with roughly 60% seen just once and roughly a quarter held by the top ten. The data stem from a study of blood T cells in healthy people across ages. The study's findings and limits: What prevented conclusive comparison of naive and antigen-experienced cells was that PBMCs were unsorted.

The CDR3 extends over 18 amino acids. V lost 6 bases to trimming and J lost 4 bases, with 22 bases between them. CDR1 is MNHNS, CDR2 SASEGT, per germline. This chain joins TRBV6-1 and TRBJ1-6; weak D call: TRBD1 (5 bases). Sequenced sample: blood. The sequence was collected from a young man in good health. CDR3 sequence: CASRRRLRGTLYNSPLHF. The CDR3 DNA is TGTGCCAGCAGACGACGTCTCCGGGGCACATTATATAATTCACCCCTCCACTTT.